Sequencing of this T cell receptor beta chain was carried out in a study of blood T cell repertoires in COVID-19. Study information: Both acute and convalescent COVID-19 samples were obtained from the United States, Italy and Spain. PBMCs, B-cell-depleted T cells, or T cells provided the cDNA or gDNA that made up the material.

Clones were read by immunoSEQ multiplex PCR, and TCRdb kept only the in-frame ones, dropping some. The sample lists around 170,000 clones, 85% to 90% occurring once. Enrolment of Seattle patients took place during active infection, and they were followed longitudinally. J lost 3 bases, V lost 7 bases, and 11 bases had no gene match. Germline assignment: CDR1 SEHNR and CDR2 FQNEAQ (reference sequence). The CDR3 covers 15 residues. This sequence was found in a man aged 60 to 75 with COVID-19, enrolled during active disease. Sequencing input: peripheral blood. This sequence joins TRBV7-9 and TRBJ1-2; 7 nucleotides align to TRBD1. As DNA, the CDR3 is TGTGCCAGCACCTTCGAGAGACAGGGACACTATGGCTACACCTTC. Amino acids: CASTFERQGHYGYTF.